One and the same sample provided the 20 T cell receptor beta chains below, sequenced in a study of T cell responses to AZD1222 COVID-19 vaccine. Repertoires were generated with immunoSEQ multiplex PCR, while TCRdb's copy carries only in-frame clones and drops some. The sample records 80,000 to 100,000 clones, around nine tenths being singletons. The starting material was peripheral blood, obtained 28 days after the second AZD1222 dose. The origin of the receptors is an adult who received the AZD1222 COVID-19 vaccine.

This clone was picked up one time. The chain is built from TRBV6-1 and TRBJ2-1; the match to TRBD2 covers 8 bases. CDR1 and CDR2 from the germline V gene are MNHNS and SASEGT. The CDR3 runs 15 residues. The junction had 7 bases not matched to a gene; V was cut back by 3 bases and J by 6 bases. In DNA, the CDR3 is TGTGCCAGCAGTGACGGCCCGGGGGGGGCCAATGAGCAGTTCTTC. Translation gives CASSDGPGGANEQFF.

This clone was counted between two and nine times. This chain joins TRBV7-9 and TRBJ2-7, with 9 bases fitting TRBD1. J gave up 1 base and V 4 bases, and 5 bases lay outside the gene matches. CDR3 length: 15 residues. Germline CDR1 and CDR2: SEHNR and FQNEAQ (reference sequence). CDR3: CASSSAGTGSYEQYF. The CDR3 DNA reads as TGTGCCAGCAGCTCCGCCGGGACAGGGTCCTACGAGCAGTACTTC. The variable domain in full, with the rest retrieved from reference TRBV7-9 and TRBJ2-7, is DTGVSQNPRHKITKRGQNVTFRCDPISEHNRLYWYRQTLGQGPEFLTYFQNEAQLEKSRLLSDRFSAERPKGSFSTLEIQRTEQGDSAMYLCASSSAGTGSYEQYFGPGTRLTVT.

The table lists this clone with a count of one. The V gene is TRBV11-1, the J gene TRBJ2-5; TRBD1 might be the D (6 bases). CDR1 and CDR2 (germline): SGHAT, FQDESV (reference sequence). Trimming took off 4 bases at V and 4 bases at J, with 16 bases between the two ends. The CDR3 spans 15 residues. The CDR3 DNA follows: TGTGCCAGCAGCTCGGGGTTGGGACACCTAGAGACCCAGTACTTC. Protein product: CASSSGLGHLETQYF.

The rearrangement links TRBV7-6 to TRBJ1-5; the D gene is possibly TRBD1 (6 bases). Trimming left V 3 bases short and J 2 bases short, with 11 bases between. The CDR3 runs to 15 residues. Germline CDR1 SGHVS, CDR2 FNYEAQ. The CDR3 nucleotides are TGTGCCAGCAGCTTTGGGGGCTTGGGCAATCAGCCCCAGCATTTT. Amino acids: CASSFGGLGNQPQHF.

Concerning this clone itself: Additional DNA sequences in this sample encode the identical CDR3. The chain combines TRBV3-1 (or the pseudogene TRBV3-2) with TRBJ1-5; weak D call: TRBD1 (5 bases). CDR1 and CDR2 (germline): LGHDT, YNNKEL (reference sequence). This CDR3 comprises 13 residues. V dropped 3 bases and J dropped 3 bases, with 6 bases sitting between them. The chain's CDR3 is CASSQGDNQPQHF. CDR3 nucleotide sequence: TGTGCCAGCAGCCAGGGGGACAATCAGCCCCAGCATTTT.

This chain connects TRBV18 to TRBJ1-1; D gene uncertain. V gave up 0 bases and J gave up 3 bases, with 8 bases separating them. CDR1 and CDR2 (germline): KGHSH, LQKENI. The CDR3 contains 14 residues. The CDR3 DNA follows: TGTGCCAGCTCACCACCGCTCAGAGACACTGAAGCTTTCTTT. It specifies CASSPPLRDTEAFF.

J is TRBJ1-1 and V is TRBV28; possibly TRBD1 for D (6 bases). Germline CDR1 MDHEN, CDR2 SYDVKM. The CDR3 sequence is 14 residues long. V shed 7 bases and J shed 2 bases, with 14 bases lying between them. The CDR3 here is CASIPHRVNTEAFF. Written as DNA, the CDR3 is TGTGCCAGCATTCCCCACAGGGTAAACACTGAAGCTTTCTTT.

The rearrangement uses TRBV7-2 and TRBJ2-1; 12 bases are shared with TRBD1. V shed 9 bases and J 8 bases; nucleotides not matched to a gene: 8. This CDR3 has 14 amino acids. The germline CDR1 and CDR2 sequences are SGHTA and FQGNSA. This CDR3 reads CASVRDRGQDEQFF. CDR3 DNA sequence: TGTGCCAGTGTCCGGGACAGGGGGCAAGATGAGCAGTTCTTC.

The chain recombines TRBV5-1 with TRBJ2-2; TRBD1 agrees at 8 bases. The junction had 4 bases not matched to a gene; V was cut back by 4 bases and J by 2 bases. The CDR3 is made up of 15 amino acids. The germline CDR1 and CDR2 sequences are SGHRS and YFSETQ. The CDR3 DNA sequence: TGCGCCAGCAGCACGACAGGGGTCAACACCGGGGAGCTGTTTTTT. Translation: CASSTTGVNTGELFF. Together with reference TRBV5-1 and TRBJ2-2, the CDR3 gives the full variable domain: KAGVTQTPRYLIKTRGQQVTLSCSPISGHRSVSWYQQTPGQGLQFLFEYFSETQRNKGNFPGRFSGRQFSNSRSEMNVSTLELGDSALYLCASSTTGVNTGELFFGEGSRLTVL.

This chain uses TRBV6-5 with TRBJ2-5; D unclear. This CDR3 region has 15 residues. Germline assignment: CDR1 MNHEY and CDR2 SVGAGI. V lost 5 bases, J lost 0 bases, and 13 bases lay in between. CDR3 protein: CASSSPAMYQETQYF. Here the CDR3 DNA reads TGTGCCAGCAGTAGTCCAGCGATGTACCAAGAGACCCAGTACTTC.

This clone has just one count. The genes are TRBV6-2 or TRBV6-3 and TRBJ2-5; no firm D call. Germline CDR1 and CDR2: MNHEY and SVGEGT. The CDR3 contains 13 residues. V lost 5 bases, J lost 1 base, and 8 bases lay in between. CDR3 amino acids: CASSSYIQETQYF. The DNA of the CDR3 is TGTGCCAGCAGTAGTTATATCCAAGAGACCCAGTACTTC.

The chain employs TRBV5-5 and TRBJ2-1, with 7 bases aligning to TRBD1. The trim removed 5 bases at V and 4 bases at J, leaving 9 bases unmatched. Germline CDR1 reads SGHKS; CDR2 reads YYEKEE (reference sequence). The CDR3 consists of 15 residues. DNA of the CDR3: TGTGCCAGCAGGACCGAACAGGGGCCATACAATGAGCAGTTCTTC. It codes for CASRTEQGPYNEQFF.

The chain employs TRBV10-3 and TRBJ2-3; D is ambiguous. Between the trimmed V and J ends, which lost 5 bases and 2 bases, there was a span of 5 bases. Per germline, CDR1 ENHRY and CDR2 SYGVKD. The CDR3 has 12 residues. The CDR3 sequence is CAISTDTDTQYF. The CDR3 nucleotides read TGTGCCATCAGTACAGACACAGATACGCAGTATTTT.

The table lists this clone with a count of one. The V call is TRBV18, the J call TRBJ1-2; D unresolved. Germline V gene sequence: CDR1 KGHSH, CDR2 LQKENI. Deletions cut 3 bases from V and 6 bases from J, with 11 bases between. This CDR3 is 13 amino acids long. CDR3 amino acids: CASSPNPGNGYTF. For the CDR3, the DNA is TGTGCCAGCTCACCTAACCCCGGGAATGGCTACACCTTC.

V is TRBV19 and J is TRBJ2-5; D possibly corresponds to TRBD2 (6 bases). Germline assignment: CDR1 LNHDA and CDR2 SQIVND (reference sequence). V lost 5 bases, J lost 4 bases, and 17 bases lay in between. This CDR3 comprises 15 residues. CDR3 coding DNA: TGTGCCAGTAGTGTCCAGGGCCGGGGAGGAGAGACCCAGTACTTC. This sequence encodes CASSVQGRGGETQYF.

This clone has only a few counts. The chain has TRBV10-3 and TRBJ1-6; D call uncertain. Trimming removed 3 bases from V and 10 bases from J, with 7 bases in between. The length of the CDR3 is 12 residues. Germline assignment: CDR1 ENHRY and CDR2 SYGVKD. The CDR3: CAISDGRSPLHF. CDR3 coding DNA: TGTGCCATCAGTGACGGACGGTCACCCCTCCACTTT.

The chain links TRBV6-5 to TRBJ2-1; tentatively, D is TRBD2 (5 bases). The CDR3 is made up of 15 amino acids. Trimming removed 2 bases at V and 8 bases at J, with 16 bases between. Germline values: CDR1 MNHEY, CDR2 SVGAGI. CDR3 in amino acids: CASSYELGSYYEQFF. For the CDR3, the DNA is TGTGCCAGCAGTTACGAACTAGGATCATATTATGAGCAGTTCTTC.

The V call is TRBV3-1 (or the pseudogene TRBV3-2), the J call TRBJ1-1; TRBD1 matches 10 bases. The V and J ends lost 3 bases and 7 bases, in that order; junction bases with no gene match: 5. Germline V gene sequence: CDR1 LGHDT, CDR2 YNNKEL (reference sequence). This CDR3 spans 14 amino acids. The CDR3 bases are TGTGCCAGCAGCCAGGGACAGGGGTCCAGTGAAGCTTTCTTT. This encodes CASSQGQGSSEAFF.

The CDR3 protein is CASSPFRQGYEQYF. CDR3 in DNA: TGTGCCAGTAGTCCGTTTCGACAGGGCTACGAGCAGTACTTC. V is TRBV19 and J is TRBJ2-7; 7 nucleotides match TRBD1. The J segment lost 3 bases and the V segment lost 5 bases, leaving 7 bases of the junction unmatched. From germline, CDR1 is LNHDA and CDR2 SQIVND (reference sequence). The CDR3 is 14 residues long. The entire variable domain, with the rest obtained from reference TRBV19 and TRBJ2-7, is as follows: DGGITQSPKYLFRKEGQNVTLSCEQNLNHDAMYWYRQDPGQGLRLIYYSQIVNDFQKGDIAEGYSVSREKKESFPLTVTSAQKNPTAFYLCASSPFRQGYEQYFGPGTRLTVT.

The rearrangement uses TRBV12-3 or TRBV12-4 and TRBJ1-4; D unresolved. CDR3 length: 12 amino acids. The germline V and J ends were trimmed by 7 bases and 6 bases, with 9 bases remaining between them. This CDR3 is CASKYSYEKLFF. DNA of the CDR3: TGTGCCAGCAAATACTCGTATGAAAAACTGTTTTTT.